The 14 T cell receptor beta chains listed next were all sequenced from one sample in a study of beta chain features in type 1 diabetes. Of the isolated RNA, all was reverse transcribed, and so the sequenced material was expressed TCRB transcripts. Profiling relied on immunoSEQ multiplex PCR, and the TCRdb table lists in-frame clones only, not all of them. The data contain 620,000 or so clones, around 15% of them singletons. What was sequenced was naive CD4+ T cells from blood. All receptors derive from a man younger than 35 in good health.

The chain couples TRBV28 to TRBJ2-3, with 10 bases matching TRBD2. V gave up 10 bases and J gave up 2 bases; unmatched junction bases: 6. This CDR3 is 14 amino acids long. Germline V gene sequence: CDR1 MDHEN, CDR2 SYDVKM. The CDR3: CAIQRGGVTDTQYF. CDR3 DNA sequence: TGTGCCATCCAGCGGGGGGGCGTCACAGATACGCAGTATTTT.

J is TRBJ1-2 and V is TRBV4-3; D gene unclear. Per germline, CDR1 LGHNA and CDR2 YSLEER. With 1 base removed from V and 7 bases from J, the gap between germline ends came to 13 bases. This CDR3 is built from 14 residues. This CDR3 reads CASSQVTGKGGYTF. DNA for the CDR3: TGCGCCAGCAGCCAAGTGACGGGGAAGGGTGGCTACACCTTC.

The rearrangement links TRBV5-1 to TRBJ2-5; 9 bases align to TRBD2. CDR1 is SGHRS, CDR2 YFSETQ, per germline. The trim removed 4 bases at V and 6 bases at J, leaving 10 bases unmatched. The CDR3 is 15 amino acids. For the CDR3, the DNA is TGCGCCAGCAGCGCTAGCGGGGAATCGTCACAGACCCAGTACTTC. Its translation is CASSASGESSQTQYF. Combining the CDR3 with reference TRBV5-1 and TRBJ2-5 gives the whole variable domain KAGVTQTPRYLIKTRGQQVTLSCSPISGHRSVSWYQQTPGQGLQFLFEYFSETQRNKGNFPGRFSGRQFSNSRSEMNVSTLELGDSALYLCASSASGESSQTQYFGPGTRLLVL.

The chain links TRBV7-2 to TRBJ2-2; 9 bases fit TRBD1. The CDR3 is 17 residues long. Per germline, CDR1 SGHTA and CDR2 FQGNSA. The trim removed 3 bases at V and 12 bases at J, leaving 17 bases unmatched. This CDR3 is CASSFRGDREGSGQLFF. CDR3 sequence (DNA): TGTGCCAGCAGCTTCCGTGGGGACAGGGAGGGGTCTGGGCAGCTGTTTTTT. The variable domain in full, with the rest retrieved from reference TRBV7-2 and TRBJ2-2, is GAGVSQSPSNKVTEKGKDVELRCDPISGHTALYWYRQSLGQGLEFLIYFQGNSAPDKSGLPSDRFSAERTGGSVSTLTIQRTQQEDSAVYLCASSFRGDREGSGQLFFGEGSRLTVL.

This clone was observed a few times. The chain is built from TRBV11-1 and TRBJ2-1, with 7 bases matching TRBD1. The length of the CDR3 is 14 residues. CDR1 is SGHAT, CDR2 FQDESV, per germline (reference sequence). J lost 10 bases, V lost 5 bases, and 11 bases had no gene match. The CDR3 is CASSPGTVKWEQFF. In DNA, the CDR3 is TGTGCCAGCAGCCCCGGGACAGTAAAATGGGAGCAGTTCTTC.

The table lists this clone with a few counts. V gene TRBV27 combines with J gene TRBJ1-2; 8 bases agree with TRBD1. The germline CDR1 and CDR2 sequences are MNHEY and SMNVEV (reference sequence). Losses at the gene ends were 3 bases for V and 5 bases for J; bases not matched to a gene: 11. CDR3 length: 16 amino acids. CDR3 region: CASSFKPKDRAYGYTF. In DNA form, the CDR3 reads TGTGCCAGCAGTTTTAAACCTAAGGACAGGGCGTATGGCTACACCTTC.

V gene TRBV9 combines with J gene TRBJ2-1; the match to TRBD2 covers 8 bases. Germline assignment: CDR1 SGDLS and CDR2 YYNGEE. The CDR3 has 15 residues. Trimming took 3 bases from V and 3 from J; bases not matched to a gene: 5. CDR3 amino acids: CASSAISGIYNEQFF. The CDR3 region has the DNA TGTGCCAGCAGCGCCATTAGCGGGATCTACAATGAGCAGTTCTTC.

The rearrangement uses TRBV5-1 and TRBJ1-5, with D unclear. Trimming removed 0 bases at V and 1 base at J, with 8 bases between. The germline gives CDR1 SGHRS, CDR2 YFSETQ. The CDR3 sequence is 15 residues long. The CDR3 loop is CASSLGALSNQPQHF. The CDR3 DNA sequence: TGCGCCAGCAGCTTGGGGGCCTTGAGCAATCAGCCCCAGCATTTT.

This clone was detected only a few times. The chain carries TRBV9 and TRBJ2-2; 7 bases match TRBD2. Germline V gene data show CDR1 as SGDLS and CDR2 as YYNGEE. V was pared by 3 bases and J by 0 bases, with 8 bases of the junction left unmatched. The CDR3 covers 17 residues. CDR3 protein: CASSERGRAPNTGELFF. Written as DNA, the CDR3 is TGTGCCAGCAGCGAACGCGGGAGAGCCCCGAACACCGGGGAGCTGTTTTTT.

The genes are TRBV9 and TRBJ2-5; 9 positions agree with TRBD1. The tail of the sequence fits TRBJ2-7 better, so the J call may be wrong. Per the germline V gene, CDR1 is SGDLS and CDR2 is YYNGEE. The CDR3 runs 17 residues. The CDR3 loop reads CASSPSEARQGGYEQYF. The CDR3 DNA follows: TGTGCCAGCAGCCCCTCGGAGGCGAGACAGGGGGGCTACGAGCAGTACTTC.

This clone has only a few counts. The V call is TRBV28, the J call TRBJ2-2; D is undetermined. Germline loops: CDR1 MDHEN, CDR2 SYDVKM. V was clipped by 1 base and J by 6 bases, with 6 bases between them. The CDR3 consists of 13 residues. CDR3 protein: CASSLSKAGELFF. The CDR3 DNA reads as TGTGCCAGCAGTTTATCTAAGGCCGGGGAGCTGTTTTTT.

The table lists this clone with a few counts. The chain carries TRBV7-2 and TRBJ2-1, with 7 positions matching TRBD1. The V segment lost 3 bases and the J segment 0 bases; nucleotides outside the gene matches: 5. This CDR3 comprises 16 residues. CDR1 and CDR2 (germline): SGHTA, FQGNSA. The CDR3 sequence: CASSLRGPSSYNEQFF. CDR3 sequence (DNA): TGTGCCAGCAGCTTGAGGGGGCCCAGCTCCTACAATGAGCAGTTCTTC.

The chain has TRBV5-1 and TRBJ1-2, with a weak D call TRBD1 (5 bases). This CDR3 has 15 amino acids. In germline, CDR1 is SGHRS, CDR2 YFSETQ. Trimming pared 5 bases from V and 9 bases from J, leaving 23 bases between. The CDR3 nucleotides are TGCGCCAGCAGGAAATCCGGGCCCGGGGCGGCTAGCTACACCTTC. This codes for CASRKSGPGAASYTF.

CDR3 coding DNA: TGTGCCAGCAGTTACTCGGACGGGAATCAGCCCCAGCATTTT. As protein: CASSYSDGNQPQHF. This sequence joins TRBV6-6 and TRBJ1-5; no clear D. Per the germline V gene, CDR1 is MNHNY and CDR2 is SVGAGI (reference sequence). This CDR3 has 14 residues. Trimming pared 0 bases from V and 4 bases from J, leaving 7 bases between.